This TCR beta chain was identified during a study of blood T cell repertoires in COVID-19. Germline-derived CDR1 and CDR2 are SNHLY and FYNNEI. The CDR3 consists of 12 residues. V lost 4 bases to trimming and J lost 7 bases; unmatched junction nucleotides: 1. The method was immunoSEQ multiplex PCR; TCRdb's version includes in-frame clones alone and lacks a portion of them. In the table there are 250,000 to 300,000 clones, 80% to 90% of which are singletons. Specimen: peripheral blood. This sequence was found in a woman in her 70s with acute or convalescent COVID-19. The rearrangement joins TRBV2 to TRBJ2-4; 7 nucleotides align to TRBD2. CDR3 sequence (DNA): TGTGCCAGCAGTGGGGACTACAACATTCAGTACTTC. Translating it yields CASSGDYNIQYF.